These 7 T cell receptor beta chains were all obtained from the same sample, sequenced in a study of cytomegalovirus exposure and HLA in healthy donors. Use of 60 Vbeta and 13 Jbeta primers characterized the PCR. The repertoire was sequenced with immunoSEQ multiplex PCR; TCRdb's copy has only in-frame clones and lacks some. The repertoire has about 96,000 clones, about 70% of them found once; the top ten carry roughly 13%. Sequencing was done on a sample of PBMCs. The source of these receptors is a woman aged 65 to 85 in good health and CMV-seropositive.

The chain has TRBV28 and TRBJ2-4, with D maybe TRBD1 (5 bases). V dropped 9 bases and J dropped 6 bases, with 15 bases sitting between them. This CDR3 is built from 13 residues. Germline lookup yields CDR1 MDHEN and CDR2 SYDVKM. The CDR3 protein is CASTDSPGNIQYF. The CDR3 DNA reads TGTGCCAGTACCGACAGTCCGGGAAACATTCAGTACTTC.

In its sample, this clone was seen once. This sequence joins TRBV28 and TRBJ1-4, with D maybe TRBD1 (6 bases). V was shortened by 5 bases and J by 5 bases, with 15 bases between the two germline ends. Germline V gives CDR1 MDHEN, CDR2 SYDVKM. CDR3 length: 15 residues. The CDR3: CASSASGTRNEKLFF. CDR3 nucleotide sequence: TGTGCCAGCAGTGCATCCGGGACAAGAAATGAAAAACTGTTTTTT.

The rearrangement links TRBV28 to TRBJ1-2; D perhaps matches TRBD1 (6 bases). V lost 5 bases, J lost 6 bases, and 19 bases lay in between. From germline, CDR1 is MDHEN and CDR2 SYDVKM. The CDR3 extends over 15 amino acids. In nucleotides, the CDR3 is TGTGCCAGCAGTACCAGCGTGGGGGGGGCAGATGGCTACACCTTC. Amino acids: CASSTSVGGADGYTF.

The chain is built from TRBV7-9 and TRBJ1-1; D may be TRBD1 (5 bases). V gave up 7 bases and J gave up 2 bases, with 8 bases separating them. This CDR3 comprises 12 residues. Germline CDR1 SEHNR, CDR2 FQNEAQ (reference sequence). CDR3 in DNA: TGTGCCAGCACAGGGCGTAACACTGAAGCTTTCTTT. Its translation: CASTGRNTEAFF.

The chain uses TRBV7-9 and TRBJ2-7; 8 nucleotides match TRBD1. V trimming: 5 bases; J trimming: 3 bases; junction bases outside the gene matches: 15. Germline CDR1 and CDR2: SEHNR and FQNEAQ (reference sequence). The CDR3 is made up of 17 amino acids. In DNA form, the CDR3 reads TGTGCCAGCAGCGATAATTTCTGGGACAGGCTGCGCTACGAGCAGTACTTC. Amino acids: CASSDNFWDRLRYEQYF.

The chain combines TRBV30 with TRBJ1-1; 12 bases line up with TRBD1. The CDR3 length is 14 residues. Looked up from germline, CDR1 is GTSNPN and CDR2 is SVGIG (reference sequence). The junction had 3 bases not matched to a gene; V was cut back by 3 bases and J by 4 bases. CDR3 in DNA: TGTGCCTGGAGGGGGACAGGGGGCTTCACTGAAGCTTTCTTT. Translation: CAWRGTGGFTEAFF.

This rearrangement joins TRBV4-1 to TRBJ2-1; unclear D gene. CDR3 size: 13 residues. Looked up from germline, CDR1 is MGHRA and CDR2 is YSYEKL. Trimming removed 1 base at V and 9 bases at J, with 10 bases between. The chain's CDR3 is CASSQGPGFEQFF. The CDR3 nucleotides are TGCGCCAGCAGCCAAGGGCCAGGTTTTGAGCAGTTCTTC.